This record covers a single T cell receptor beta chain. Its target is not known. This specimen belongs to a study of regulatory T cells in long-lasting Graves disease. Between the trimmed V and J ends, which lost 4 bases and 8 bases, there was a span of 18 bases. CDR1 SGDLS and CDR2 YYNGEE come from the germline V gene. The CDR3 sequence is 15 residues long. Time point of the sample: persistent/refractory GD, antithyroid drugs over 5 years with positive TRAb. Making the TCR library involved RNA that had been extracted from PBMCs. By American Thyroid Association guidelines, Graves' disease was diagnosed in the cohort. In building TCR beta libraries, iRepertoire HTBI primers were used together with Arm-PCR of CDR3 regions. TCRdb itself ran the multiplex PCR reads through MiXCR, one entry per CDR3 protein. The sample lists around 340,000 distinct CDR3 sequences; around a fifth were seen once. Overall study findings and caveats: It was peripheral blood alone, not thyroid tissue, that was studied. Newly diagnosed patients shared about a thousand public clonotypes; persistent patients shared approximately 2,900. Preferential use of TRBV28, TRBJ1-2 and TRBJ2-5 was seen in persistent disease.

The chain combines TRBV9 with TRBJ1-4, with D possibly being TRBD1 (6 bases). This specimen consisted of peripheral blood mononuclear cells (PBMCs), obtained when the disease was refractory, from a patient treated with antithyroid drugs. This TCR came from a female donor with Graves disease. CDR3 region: CASSPEGGRREKLFF. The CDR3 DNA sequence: TGTGCCAGCAGCCCCGAAGGGGGGAGGAGAGAAAAACTGTTTTTT.